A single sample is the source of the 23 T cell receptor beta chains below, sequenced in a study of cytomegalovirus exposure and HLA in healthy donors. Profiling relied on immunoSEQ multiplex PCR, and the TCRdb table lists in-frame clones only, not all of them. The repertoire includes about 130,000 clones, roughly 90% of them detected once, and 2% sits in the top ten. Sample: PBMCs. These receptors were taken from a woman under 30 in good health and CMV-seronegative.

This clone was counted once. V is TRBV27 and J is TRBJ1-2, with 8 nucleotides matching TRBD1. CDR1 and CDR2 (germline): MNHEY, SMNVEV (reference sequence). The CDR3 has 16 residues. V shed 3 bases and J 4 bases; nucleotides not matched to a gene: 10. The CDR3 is CASSFGALGQGYGYTF. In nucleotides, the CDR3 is TGTGCCAGCAGTTTTGGCGCCCTCGGACAGGGCTATGGCTACACCTTC.

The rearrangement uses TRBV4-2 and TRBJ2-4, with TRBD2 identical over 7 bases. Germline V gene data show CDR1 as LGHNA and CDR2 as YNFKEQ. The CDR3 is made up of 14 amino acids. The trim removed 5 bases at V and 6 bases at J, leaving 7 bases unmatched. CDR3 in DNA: TGTGCCAGCAGCTCCCAGCGGGACTTAAACATTCAGTACTTC. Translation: CASSSQRDLNIQYF.

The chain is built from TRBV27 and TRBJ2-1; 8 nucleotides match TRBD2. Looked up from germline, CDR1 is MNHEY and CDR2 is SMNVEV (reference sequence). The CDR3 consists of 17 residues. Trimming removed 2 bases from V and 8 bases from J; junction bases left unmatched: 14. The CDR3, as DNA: TGTGCCAGCAGTTTAAGTACAGCGTCCAGCGGGAGCTATGAGCAGTTCTTC. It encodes CASSLSTASSGSYEQFF.

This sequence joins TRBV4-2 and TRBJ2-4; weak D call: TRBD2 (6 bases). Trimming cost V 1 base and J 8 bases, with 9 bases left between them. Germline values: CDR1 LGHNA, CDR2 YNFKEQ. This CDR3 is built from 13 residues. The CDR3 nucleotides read TGTGCCAGCAGCCAAGTGGGCGGGGACATTCAGTACTTC. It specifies CASSQVGGDIQYF.

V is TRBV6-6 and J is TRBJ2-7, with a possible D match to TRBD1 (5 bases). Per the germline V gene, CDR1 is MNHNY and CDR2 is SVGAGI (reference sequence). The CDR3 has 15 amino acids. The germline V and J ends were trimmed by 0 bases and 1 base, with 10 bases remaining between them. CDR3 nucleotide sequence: TGTGCCAGCAGTTACTCCCAGACAGTTTCCTACGAGCAGTACTTC. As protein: CASSYSQTVSYEQYF.

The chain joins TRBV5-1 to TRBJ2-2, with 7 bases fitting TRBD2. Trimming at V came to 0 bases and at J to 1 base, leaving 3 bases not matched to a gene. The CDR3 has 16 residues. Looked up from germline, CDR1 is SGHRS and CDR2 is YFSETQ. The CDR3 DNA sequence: TGCGCCAGCAGCTTGGTTCCTAGCGGGAACACCGGGGAGCTGTTTTTT. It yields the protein CASSLVPSGNTGELFF.

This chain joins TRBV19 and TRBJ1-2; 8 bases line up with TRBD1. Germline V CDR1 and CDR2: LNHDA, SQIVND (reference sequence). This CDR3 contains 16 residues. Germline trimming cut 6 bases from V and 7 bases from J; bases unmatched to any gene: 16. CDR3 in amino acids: CASSSGVGQGARGYTF. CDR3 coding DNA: TGTGCCAGTAGCTCGGGGGTGGGCCAGGGGGCGCGTGGCTACACCTTC.

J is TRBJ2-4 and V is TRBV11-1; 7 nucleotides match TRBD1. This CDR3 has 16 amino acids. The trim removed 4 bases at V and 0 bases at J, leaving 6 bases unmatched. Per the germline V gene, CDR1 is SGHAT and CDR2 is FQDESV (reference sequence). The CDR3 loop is CASSSDRFLAKNIQYF. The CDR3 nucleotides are TGTGCCAGCAGCTCGGACAGGTTTCTAGCCAAAAACATTCAGTACTTC.

For the CDR3, the DNA is TGTGCCAGCCTAAGCAGACCCGGTGACAGCTCCTACAATGAGCAGTTCTTC. This gives the protein CASLSRPGDSSYNEQFF. J is TRBJ2-1 and V is TRBV27, with D tentatively TRBD1 (5 bases). Deletions cut 8 bases from V and 0 bases from J, with 20 bases between. CDR3 length equals 17 residues. The germline V gene encodes CDR1 MNHEY and CDR2 SMNVEV (reference sequence).

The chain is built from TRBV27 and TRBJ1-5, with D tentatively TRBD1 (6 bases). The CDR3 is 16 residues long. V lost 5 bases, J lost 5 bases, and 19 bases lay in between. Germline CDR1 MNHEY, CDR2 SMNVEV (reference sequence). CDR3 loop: CASSIRQVWAYQPQHF. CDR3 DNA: TGTGCCAGCAGTATCCGACAGGTATGGGCTTATCAGCCCCAGCATTTT.

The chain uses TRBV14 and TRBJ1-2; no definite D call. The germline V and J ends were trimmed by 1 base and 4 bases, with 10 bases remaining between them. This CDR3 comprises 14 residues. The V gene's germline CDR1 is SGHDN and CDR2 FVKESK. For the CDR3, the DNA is TGTGCCAGCAGCCAAGGGGCGCGTGGCTATGGCTACACCTTC. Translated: CASSQGARGYGYTF.

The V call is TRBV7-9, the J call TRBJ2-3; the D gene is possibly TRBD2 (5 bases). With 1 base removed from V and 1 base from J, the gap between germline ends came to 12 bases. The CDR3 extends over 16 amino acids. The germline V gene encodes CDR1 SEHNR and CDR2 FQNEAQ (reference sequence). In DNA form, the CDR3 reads TGTGCCAGCAGCTTAGGCGGGCGGTCAGGCACAGATACGCAGTATTTT. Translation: CASSLGGRSGTDTQYF. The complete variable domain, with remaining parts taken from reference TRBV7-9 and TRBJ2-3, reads DTGVSQNPRHKITKRGQNVTFRCDPISEHNRLYWYRQTLGQGPEFLTYFQNEAQLEKSRLLSDRFSAERPKGSFSTLEIQRTEQGDSAMYLCASSLGGRSGTDTQYFGPGTRLTVL.

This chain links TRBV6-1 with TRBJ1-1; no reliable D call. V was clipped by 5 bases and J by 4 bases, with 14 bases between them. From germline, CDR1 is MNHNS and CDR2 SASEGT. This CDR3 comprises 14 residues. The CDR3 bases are TGTGCCAGCAGTCCAAACAGTGATGGCACTGAAGCTTTCTTT. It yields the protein CASSPNSDGTEAFF.

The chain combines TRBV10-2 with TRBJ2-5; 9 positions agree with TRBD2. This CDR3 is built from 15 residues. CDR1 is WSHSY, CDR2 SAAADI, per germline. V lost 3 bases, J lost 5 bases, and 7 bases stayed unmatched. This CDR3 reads CASSDGGLASETQYF. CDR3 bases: TGCGCCAGCAGTGATGGGGGACTAGCCTCGGAGACCCAGTACTTC.

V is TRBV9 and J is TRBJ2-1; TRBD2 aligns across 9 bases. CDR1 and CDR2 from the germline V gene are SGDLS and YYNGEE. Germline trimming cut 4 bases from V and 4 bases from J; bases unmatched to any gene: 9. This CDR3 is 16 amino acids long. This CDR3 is CASSLRTSENYNEQFF. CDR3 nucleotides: TGTGCCAGCAGCCTCCGGACTAGCGAGAATTACAATGAGCAGTTCTTC.

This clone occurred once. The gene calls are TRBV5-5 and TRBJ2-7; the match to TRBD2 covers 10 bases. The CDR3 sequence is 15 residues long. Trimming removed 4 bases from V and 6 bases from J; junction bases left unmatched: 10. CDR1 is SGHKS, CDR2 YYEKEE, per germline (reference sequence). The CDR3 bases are TGTGCCAGCAGCGGTAACGCCGGGACTAGCGCCGAGCAGTACTTC. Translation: CASSGNAGTSAEQYF.

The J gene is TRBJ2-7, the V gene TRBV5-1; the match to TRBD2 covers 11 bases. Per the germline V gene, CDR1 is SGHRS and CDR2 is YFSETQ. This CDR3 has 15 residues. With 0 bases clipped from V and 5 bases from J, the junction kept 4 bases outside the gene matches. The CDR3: CASSLVLAGGHEQYF. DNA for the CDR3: TGCGCCAGCAGCTTGGTGCTAGCGGGAGGCCACGAGCAGTACTTC.

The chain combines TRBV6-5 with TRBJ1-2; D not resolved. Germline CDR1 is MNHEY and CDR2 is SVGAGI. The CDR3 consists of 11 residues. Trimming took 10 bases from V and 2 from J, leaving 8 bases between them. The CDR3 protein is CATYSNYGYTF. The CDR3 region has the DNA TGTGCCACGTACAGCAACTATGGCTACACCTTC.

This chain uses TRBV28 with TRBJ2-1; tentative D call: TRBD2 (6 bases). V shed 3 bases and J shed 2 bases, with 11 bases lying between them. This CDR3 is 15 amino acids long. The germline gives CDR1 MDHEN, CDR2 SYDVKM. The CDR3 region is CASSFRLVTYNEQFF. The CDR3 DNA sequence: TGTGCCAGCAGTTTCAGACTAGTTACCTACAATGAGCAGTTCTTC.

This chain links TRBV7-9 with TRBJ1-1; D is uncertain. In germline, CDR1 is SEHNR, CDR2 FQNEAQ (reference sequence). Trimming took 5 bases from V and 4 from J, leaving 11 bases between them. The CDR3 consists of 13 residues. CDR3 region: CASSTTEGTEAFF. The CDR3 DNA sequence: TGTGCCAGCAGCACGACGGAGGGCACTGAAGCTTTCTTT.

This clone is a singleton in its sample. The DNA for the CDR3 is TGTGCCAGTAGTGCCCGCAGGGGAGAGACCCAGTACTTC. This encodes CASSARRGETQYF. This chain links TRBV19 with TRBJ2-5; a weak D match, TRBD1 (6 bases). The germline V gene has CDR1 LNHDA and CDR2 SQIVND (reference sequence). The CDR3 has 13 amino acids. The V and J ends lost 5 bases and 4 bases respectively, with 11 bases between them.

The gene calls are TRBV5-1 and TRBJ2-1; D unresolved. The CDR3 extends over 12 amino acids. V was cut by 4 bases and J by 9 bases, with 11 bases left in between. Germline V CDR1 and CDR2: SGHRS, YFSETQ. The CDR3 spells CASSPDLREQFF. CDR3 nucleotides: TGCGCCAGCAGCCCTGACTTGCGTGAGCAGTTCTTC.

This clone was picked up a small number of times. The CDR3 here is CAREDGNQPQHF. In DNA, the CDR3 is TGTGCCCGCGAGGATGGCAATCAGCCCCAGCATTTT. This chain uses TRBV5-6 with TRBJ1-5; D is unresolved. V lost 10 bases and J 2 bases, leaving 10 bases between the germline ends. Germline V gene lookup returns CDR1 SGHDT and CDR2 YYEEEE. The length of the CDR3 is 12 residues.